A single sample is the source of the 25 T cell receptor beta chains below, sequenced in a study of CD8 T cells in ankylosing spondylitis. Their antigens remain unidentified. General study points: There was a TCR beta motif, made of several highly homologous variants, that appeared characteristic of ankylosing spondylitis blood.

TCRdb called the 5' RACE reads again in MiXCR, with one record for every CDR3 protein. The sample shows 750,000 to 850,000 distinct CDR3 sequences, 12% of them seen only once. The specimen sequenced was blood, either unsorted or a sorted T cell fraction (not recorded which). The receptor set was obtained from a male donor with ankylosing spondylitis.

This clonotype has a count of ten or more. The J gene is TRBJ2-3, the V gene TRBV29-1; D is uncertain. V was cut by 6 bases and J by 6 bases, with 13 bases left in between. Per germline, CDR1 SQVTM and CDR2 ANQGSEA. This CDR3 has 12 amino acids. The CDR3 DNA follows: TGCAGCGTCCGACCCGCAATGGATACGCAGTATTTT. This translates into CSVRPAMDTQYF.

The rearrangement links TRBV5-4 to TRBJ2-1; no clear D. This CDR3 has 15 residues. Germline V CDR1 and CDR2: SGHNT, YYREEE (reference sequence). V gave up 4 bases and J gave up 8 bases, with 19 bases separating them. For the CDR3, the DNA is TGTGCCAGCAGCAGCCAGTCCTTAAATAGCCATGAGCAGTTCTTC. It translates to CASSSQSLNSHEQFF.

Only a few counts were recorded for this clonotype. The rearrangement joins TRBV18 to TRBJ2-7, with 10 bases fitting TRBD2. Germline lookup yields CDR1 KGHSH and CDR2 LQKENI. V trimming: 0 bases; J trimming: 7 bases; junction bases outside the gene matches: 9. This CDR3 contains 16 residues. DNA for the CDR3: TGTGCCAGCTCACCACCGTTTCTAGCGGGAGCGGGGGAGCAGTACTTC. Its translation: CASSPPFLAGAGEQYF.

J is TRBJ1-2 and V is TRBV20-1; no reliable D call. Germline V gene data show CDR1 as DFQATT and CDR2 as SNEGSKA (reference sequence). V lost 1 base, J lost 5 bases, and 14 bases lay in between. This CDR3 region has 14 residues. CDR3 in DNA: TGCAGTGCTAGAGTTCGGACGGCTGTATATGGCTACACCTTC. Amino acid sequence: CSARVRTAVYGYTF.

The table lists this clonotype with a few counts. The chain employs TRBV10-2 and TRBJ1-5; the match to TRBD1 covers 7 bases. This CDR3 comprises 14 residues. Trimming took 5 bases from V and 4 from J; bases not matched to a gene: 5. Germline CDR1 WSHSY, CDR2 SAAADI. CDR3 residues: CASSRQGNNQPQHF. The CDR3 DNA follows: TGCGCCAGCAGTAGACAGGGAAATAATCAGCCCCAGCATTTT.

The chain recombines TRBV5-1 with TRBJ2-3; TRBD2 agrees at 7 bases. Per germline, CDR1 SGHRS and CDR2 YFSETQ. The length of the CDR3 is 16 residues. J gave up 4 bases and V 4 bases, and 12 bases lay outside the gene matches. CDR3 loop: CASSPLGRARPDTQYF. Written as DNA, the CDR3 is TGCGCCAGCAGCCCTCTGGGGAGGGCCCGACCAGATACGCAGTATTTT.

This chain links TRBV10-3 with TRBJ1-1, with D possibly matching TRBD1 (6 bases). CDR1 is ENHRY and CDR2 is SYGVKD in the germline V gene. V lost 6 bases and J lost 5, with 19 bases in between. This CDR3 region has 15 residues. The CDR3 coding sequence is TGTGCCATCAGGTCAGGGGCGCTAACGTGGACTGAAGCTTTCTTT. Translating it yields CAIRSGALTWTEAFF.

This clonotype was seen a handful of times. CDR3 bases: TGTGCCAGCAGTCCCGCGGCCTTCTCCTACAATGAGCAGTTCTTC. It translates to CASSPAAFSYNEQFF. The chain couples TRBV12-3 or TRBV12-4 to TRBJ2-1; no clear D gene. V was clipped by 5 bases and J by 0 bases, with 11 bases between them. The length of the CDR3 is 15 residues.

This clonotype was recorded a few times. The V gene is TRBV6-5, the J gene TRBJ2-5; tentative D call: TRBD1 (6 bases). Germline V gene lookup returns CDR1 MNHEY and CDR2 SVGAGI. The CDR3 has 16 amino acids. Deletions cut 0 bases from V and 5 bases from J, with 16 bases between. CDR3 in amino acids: CASSYSPHRDPETQYF. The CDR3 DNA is TGTGCCAGCAGTTACTCGCCCCACAGGGATCCGGAGACCCAGTACTTC.

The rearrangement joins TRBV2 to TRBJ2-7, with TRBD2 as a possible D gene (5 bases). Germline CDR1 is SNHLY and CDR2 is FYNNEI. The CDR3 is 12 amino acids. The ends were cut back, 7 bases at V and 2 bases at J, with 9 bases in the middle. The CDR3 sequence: CASTEVPYEQYF. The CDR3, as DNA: TGTGCCAGCACGGAGGTACCCTACGAGCAGTACTTC.

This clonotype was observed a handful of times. CDR3 bases: TGTGCCAGCAGTACCTCCGGGACAGGGAAAGAGACCCAGTACTTC. It codes for CASSTSGTGKETQYF. The J gene is TRBJ2-5, the V gene TRBV6-1, with TRBD1 matching over 9 bases. Germline values: CDR1 MNHNS, CDR2 SASEGT. Trimming cost V 5 bases and J 3 bases; bases outside gene matches: 7. CDR3 length equals 15 residues.

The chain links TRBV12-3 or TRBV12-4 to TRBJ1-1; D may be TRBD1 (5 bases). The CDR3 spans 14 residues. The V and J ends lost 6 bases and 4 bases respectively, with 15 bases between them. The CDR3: CASSLGTGSTEAFF. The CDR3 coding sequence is TGTGCCAGCAGCCTTGGGACCGGGAGCACTGAAGCTTTCTTT.

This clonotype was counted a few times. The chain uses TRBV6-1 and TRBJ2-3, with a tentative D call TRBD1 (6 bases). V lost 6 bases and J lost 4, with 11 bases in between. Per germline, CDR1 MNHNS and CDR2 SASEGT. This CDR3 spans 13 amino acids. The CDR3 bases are TGTGCCAGCAGGCGGACAGCCCCAGATACGCAGTATTTT. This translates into CASRRTAPDTQYF.

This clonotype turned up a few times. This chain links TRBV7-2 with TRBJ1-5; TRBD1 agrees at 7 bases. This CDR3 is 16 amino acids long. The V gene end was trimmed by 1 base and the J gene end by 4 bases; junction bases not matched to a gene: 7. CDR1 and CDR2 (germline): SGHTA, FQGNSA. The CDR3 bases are TGTGCCAGCAGCTTAGTCCCCGGGACAGCTAATCAGCCCCAGCATTTT. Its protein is CASSLVPGTANQPQHF.

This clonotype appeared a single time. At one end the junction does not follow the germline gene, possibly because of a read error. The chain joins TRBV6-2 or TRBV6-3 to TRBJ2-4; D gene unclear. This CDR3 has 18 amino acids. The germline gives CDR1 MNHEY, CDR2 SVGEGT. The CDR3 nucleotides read TGTGCCAGCAGTCACTCTCTTCATCGGGCCCTTATATGGGGCATTCAGTACTTC. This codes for CASSHSLHRALIWGIQYF.

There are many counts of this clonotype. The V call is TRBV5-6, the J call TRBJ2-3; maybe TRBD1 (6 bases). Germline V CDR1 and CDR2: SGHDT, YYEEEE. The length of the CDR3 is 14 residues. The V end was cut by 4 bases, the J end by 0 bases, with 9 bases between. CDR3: CASSTGTSTDTQYF. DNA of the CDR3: TGTGCCAGCAGCACGGGGACAAGCACAGATACGCAGTATTTT.

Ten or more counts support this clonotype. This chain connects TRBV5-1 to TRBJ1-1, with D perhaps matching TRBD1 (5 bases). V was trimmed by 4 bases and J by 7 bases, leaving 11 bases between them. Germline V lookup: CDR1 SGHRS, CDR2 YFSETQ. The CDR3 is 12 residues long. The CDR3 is CASSLGGIEAFF. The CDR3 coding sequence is TGCGCCAGCAGCCTGGGGGGAATTGAAGCTTTCTTT.

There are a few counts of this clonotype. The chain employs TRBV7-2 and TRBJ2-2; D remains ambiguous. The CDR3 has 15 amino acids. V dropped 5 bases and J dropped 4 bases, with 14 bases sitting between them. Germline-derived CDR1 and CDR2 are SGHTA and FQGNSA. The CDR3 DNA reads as TGTGCCAGCAGCGGTCGATTGTTGGGCACCGGGGAGCTGTTTTTT. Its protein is CASSGRLLGTGELFF.

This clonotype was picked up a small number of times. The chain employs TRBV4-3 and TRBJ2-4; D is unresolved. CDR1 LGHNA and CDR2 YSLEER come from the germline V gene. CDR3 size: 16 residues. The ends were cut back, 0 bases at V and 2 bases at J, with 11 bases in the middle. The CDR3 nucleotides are TGCGCCAGCAGCCAAGAGGCGGCTCGGACCAAAAACATTCAGTACTTC. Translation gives CASSQEAARTKNIQYF.

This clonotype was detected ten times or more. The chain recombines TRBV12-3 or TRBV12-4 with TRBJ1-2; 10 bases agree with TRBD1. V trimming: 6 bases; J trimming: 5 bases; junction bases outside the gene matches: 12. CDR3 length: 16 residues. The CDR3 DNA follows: TGTGCCAGCAGCTCTCTTTACCGGACAGGGGGATATGGCTACACCTTC. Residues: CASSSLYRTGGYGYTF.

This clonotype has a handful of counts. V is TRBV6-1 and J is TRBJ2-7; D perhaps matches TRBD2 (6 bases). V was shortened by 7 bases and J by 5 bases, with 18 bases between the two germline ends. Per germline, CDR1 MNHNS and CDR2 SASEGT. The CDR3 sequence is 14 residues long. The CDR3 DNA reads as TGTGCCAGCACCAAAGGAGGGTCTAAAAACGAGCAGTACTTC. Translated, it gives CASTKGGSKNEQYF.

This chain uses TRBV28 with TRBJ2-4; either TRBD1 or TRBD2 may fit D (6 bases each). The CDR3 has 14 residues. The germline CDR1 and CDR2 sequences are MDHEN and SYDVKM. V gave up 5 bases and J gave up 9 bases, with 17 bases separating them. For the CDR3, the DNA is TGTGCCAGCAGTATCCGACTAGGGGGGAGCATTCAGTACTTC. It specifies CASSIRLGGSIQYF.

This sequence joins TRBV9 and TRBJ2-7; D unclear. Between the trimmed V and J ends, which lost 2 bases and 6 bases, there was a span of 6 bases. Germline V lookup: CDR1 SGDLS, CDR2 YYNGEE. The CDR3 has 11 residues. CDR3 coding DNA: TGTGCCAGCAGCGTGGGAACCGAGCAGTACTTC. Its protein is CASSVGTEQYF.

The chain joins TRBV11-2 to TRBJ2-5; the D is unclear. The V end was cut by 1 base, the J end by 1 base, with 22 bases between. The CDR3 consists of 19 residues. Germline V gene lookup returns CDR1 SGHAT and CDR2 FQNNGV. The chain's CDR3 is CASSLVATPLPSFQETQYF. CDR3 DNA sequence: TGTGCCAGCAGCTTAGTGGCCACTCCCTTGCCGTCATTCCAAGAGACCCAGTACTTC.

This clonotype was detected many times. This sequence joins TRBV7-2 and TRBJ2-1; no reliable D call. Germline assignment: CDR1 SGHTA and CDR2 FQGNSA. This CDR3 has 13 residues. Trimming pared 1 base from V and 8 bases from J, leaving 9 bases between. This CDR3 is CASSLGQWDEQFF. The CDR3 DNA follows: TGTGCCAGCAGCTTAGGGCAGTGGGATGAGCAGTTCTTC.